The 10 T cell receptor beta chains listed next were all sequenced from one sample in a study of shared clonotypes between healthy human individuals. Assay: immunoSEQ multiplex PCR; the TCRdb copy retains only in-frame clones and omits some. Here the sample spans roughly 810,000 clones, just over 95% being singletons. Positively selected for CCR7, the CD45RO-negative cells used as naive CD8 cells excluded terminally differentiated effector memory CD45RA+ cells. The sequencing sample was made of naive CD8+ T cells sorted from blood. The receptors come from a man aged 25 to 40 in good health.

CDR3 residues: CASSSPGLAGSYGTDTQYF. In nucleotides, the CDR3 is TGTGCCAGCAGCTCTCCGGGACTAGCGGGTTCTTACGGCACAGATACGCAGTATTTT. This chain links TRBV7-6 with TRBJ2-3; 12 bases are a match to TRBD2. CDR3 length: 19 amino acids. Germline V CDR1 and CDR2: SGHVS, FNYEAQ. After removal of 4 bases from V and 1 base from J, the junction contained 12 bases not matched to a gene.

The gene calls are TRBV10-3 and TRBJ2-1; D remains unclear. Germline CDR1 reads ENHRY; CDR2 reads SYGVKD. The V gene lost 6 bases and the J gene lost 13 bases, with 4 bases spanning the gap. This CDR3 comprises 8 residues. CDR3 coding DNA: TGTGCCATCAGGATACAGTTCTTC. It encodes CAIRIQFF.

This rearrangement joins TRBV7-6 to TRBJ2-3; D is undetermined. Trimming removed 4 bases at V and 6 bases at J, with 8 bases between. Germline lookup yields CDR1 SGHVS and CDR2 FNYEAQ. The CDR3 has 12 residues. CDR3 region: CASSSIDDTQYF. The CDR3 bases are TGTGCCAGCAGCTCCATAGACGATACGCAGTATTTT. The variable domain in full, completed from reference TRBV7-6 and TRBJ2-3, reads GAGVSQSPRYKVTKRGQDVALRCDPISGHVSLYWYRQALGQGPEFLTYFNYEAQQDKSGLPNDRFSAERPEGSISTLTIQRTEQRDSAMYRCASSSIDDTQYFGPGTRLTVL.

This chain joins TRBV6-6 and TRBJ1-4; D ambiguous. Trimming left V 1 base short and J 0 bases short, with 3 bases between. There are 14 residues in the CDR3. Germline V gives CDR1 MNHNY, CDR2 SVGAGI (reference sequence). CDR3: CASSYLATNEKLFF. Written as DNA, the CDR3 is TGTGCCAGCAGTTACTTAGCAACTAATGAAAAACTGTTTTTT.

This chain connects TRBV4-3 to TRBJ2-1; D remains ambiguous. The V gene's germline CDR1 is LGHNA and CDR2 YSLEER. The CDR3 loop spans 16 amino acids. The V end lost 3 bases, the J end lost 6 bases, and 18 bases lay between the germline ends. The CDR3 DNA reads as TGCGCCAGCAGCCAGTCTTATTCAGTCCTAAGCAATGAGCAGTTCTTC. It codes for CASSQSYSVLSNEQFF.

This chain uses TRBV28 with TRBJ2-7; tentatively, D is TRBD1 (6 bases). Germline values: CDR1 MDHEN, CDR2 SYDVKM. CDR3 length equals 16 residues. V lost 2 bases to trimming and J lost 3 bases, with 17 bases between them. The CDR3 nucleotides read TGTGCCAGCAGTTTACCCCCCGACAGGTTGCGCTACGAGCAGTACTTC. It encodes CASSLPPDRLRYEQYF.

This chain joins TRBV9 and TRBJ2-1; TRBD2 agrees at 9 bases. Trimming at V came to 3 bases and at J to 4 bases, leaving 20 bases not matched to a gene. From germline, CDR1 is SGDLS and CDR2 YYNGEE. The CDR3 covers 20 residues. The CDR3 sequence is CASSAPVGASGTPSYNEQFF. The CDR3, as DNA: TGTGCCAGCAGCGCGCCGGTTGGGGCTAGCGGGACACCGTCATACAATGAGCAGTTCTTC.

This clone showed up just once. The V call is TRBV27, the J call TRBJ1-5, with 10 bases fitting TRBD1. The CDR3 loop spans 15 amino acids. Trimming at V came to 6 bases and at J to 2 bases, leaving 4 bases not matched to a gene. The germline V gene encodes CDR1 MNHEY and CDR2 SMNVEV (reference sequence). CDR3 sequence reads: CASRSGTGGNQPQHF. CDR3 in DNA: TGTGCCAGCAGGTCCGGGACAGGGGGCAATCAGCCCCAGCATTTT.

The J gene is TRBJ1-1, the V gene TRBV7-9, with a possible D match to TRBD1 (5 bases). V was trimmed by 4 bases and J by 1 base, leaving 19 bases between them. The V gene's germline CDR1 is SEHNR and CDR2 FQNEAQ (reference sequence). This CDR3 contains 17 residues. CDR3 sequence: CASSSALGLQANTEAFF. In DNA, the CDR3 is TGTGCCAGCAGCTCCGCCCTAGGCCTACAGGCGAACACTGAAGCTTTCTTT.

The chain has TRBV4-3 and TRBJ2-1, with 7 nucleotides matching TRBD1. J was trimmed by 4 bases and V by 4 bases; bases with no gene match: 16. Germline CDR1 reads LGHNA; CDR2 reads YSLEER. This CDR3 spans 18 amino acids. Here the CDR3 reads CASSPDWVGGILYNEQFF. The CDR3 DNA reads TGCGCCAGCAGCCCAGATTGGGTAGGGGGCATCTTATACAATGAGCAGTTCTTC.